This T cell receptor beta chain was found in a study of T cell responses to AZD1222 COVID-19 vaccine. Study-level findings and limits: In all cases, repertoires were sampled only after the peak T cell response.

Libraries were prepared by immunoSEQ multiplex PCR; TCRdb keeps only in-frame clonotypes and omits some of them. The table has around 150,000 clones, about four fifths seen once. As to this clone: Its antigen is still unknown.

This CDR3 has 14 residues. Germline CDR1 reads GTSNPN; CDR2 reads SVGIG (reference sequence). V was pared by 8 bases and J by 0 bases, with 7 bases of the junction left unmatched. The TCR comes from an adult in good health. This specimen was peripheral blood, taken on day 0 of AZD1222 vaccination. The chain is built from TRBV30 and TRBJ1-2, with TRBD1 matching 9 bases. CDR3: CALGRQGANYGYTF. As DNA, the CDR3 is TGTGCCCTGGGGCGACAGGGGGCTAACTATGGCTACACCTTC.